A single sample is the source of the 30 T cell receptor beta chains below, sequenced in a study of blood T cells in healthy people across ages. Alongside a J-beta primer mix, a sample-barcoded 5' primer served in a second PCR lasting roughly 6 to 11 cycles. TCRdb re-analysed the 5' RACE reads in MiXCR, keeping a single row per CDR3 protein. Of about 1.4 million distinct CDR3 sequences detected, almost 60% appear once; the ten largest clones hold 5.5% to 8%. Source material: blood. Receptors were obtained from a man younger than 30 in good health.

The chain has TRBV6-2 or TRBV6-3 and TRBJ2-1, with D possibly being TRBD1 (5 bases). V was pared by 6 bases and J by 9 bases, with 18 bases between. CDR1 MNHEY and CDR2 SVGEGT come from the germline V gene. There are 14 residues in the CDR3. The CDR3 is CASSPKTAWVEQFF. The DNA of the CDR3 is TGTGCCAGCAGCCCTAAGACAGCCTGGGTTGAGCAGTTCTTC.

This clonotype turned up a few times. The chain is built from TRBV7-2 and TRBJ2-7, with 14 bases aligning to TRBD2. In germline, CDR1 is SGHTA, CDR2 FQGNSA. The CDR3 is 18 amino acids. Trimming removed 2 bases from V and 2 bases from J; junction bases left unmatched: 8. CDR3 in DNA: TGTGCCAGCAGCTTAATCGGACTAGCGGGAGGATCCGCCTACGAGCAGTACTTC. Translated, it gives CASSLIGLAGGSAYEQYF.

V gene TRBV5-1 combines with J gene TRBJ1-2; D perhaps matches TRBD1 (6 bases). Trimming left V 0 bases short and J 3 bases short, with 12 bases between. Germline lookup yields CDR1 SGHRS and CDR2 YFSETQ. The CDR3 spans 15 residues. CDR3 sequence: CASSLEGDGYYGYTF. The CDR3 nucleotides read TGCGCCAGCAGCTTGGAGGGGGACGGGTACTATGGCTACACCTTC. The complete variable domain, with remaining parts taken from reference TRBV5-1 and TRBJ1-2, reads KAGVTQTPRYLIKTRGQQVTLSCSPISGHRSVSWYQQTPGQGLQFLFEYFSETQRNKGNFPGRFSGRQFSNSRSEMNVSTLELGDSALYLCASSLEGDGYYGYTFGSGTRLTVV.

A few counts support this clonotype. This chain uses TRBV4-1 with TRBJ2-5; perhaps TRBD2 as D (5 bases). The germline gives CDR1 MGHRA, CDR2 YSYEKL. The V end was cut by 1 base, the J end by 3 bases, with 15 bases between. The CDR3 is made up of 16 amino acids. The CDR3: CASSQGVLVSEETQYF. The CDR3 DNA sequence: TGCGCCAGCAGCCAAGGAGTGCTAGTTAGCGAAGAGACCCAGTACTTC.

The chain links TRBV7-9 to TRBJ1-6; 9 positions match TRBD1. J was trimmed by 7 bases and V by 6 bases; bases with no gene match: 7. In germline, CDR1 is SEHNR, CDR2 FQNEAQ (reference sequence). The CDR3 sequence is 15 residues long. CDR3 in DNA: TGTGCCAGCAGTCCAAGGGACAGGGAAAATTCACCCCTCCACTTT. Its protein is CASSPRDRENSPLHF.

The chain joins TRBV11-2 to TRBJ1-2; the D gene is possibly TRBD1 (6 bases). Trimming took off 6 bases at V and 2 bases at J, with 16 bases between the two ends. Germline V gene lookup returns CDR1 SGHAT and CDR2 FQNNGV. The length of the CDR3 is 15 residues. The CDR3 here is CASRPLARGNYGYTF. CDR3 nucleotide sequence: TGTGCCAGCAGGCCCCTGGCCAGGGGAAACTATGGCTACACCTTC.

The chain links TRBV29-1 to TRBJ2-7, with D possibly being TRBD1 or TRBD2 (6 bases each). Germline values: CDR1 SQVTM, CDR2 ANQGSEA. V was clipped by 0 bases and J by 3 bases, with 15 bases between them. CDR3 size: 15 residues. The CDR3 nucleotides read TGCAGCGTTGAAGATCCCGGGGGCGCGGACTACGAGCAGTACTTC. Protein product: CSVEDPGGADYEQYF.

J is TRBJ2-3 and V is TRBV5-6; a possible D gene is TRBD2 (5 bases). Trimming shortened V by 1 base and J by 3 bases, and 12 bases separated the two germline ends. This CDR3 is built from 15 residues. CDR1 and CDR2 (germline): SGHDT, YYEEEE. CDR3 residues: CASSLLWPGTDTQYF. CDR3 in DNA: TGTGCCAGCAGCTTGTTGTGGCCGGGGACAGATACGCAGTATTTT.

V is TRBV20-1 and J is TRBJ2-1, with 8 positions matching TRBD2. CDR1 and CDR2 (germline): DFQATT, SNEGSKA (reference sequence). The CDR3 is 13 amino acids. CDR3 protein: CGVIAGRFETQFF. The CDR3 nucleotides read TGCGGGGTCATAGCGGGGAGGTTTGAGACCCAGTTCTTC.

This clonotype has just a few counts. The chain recombines TRBV5-1 with TRBJ2-3, with 16 bases matching TRBD2. J was trimmed by 6 bases and V by 0 bases; bases with no gene match: 7. Germline V lookup: CDR1 SGHRS, CDR2 YFSETQ. The CDR3 is 18 amino acids. The CDR3 nucleotides read TGCGCCAGCAGCTTGGCTGGGACTAGCGGGAGGGCCTCGGATACGCAGTATTTT. This codes for CASSLAGTSGRASDTQYF.

The V gene is TRBV2, the J gene TRBJ1-5; D not certain. The CDR3 is made up of 14 amino acids. Germline CDR1 reads SNHLY; CDR2 reads FYNNEI. Trimming took 8 bases from V and 5 from J, leaving 16 bases between them. CDR3 loop: CASRSWDFDQPQHF. CDR3 nucleotides: TGTGCCAGCCGAAGTTGGGATTTTGATCAGCCCCAGCATTTT.

V and J are TRBV20-1 and TRBJ2-4; maybe TRBD1 (6 bases). Near its end, the DNA agrees better with TRBJ2-7, so the J call may be wrong. The CDR3 runs 14 residues. The germline V gene has CDR1 DFQATT and CDR2 SNEGSKA (reference sequence). CDR3 protein: CSARKPTGPYEQYF. The DNA for the CDR3 is TGCAGTGCTAGAAAACCGACAGGCCCCTACGAGCAGTACTTC.

The chain combines TRBV3-1 with TRBJ2-4; 9 nucleotides agree with TRBD1. The J call is in doubt because the DNA end fits TRBJ2-7 better. The CDR3 runs 15 residues. Germline CDR1 LGHDT, CDR2 YNNKEL (reference sequence). The CDR3 loop is CASSQVRDRDYEQYF. The CDR3 bases are TGTGCCAGCAGCCAAGTCCGGGACAGGGACTACGAGCAGTACTTC.

This chain links TRBV20-1 with TRBJ1-1, with a possible D match to TRBD1 (5 bases). The V gene lost 3 bases and the J gene lost 4 bases, with 12 bases spanning the gap. CDR1 DFQATT and CDR2 SNEGSKA come from the germline V gene (reference sequence). The CDR3 sequence is 13 residues long. CDR3 DNA sequence: TGCAGTGCTAGCAGGGCGGGCGGCACTGAAGCTTTCTTT. Its protein product is CSASRAGGTEAFF.

The chain joins TRBV5-6 to TRBJ1-2; 8 bases match TRBD1. V shed 3 bases, J shed 3 bases, and the junction held 4 bases outside the gene matches. The CDR3 runs to 14 residues. Germline loops: CDR1 SGHDT, CDR2 YYEEEE. CDR3 in amino acids: CASSWGQDYYGYTF. The CDR3 DNA is TGTGCCAGCAGCTGGGGACAGGACTACTATGGCTACACCTTC.

This chain links TRBV6-6 with TRBJ1-2; possible D gene TRBD1, 5 bases. The length of the CDR3 is 15 residues. Germline V gives CDR1 MNHNY, CDR2 SVGAGI (reference sequence). Between the trimmed V and J ends, which lost 2 bases and 3 bases, there was a span of 13 bases. The CDR3 nucleotides read TGTGCCAGCAGTTACCCCTGGGACGGGGACTATGGCTACACCTTC. This codes for CASSYPWDGDYGYTF.

V gene TRBV20-1 combines with J gene TRBJ2-5; D is perhaps TRBD1 (6 bases). The V gene lost 8 bases and the J gene lost 2 bases, with 27 bases spanning the gap. Per germline, CDR1 DFQATT and CDR2 SNEGSKA (reference sequence). This CDR3 has 17 residues. CDR3 in DNA: TGCAGTACAAAAGGGGGACCGTCGGGGATTGGGCAAGAGACCCAGTACTTC. Protein product: CSTKGGPSGIGQETQYF.

The rearrangement joins TRBV4-1 to TRBJ1-1; D is unresolved. Germline V CDR1 and CDR2: MGHRA, YSYEKL. CDR3 size: 16 residues. Trimming removed 0 bases at V and 0 bases at J, with 11 bases between. For the CDR3, the DNA is TGCGCCAGCAGCCAAGAAGGAAGGCTTATGAACACTGAAGCTTTCTTT. Translated: CASSQEGRLMNTEAFF.

The chain uses TRBV20-1 and TRBJ2-5, with D possibly being TRBD1 or TRBD2 (6 bases each). The last part of the DNA fits TRBJ2-7 better; the J call may be wrong. This CDR3 contains 11 residues. Germline loops: CDR1 DFQATT, CDR2 SNEGSKA (reference sequence). The CDR3 DNA reads as TGCAGTGCGAGAAGGGGGGACGAGCAGTACTTC. Protein sequence: CSARRGDEQYF.

This clonotype has just a few counts. The rearrangement links TRBV4-3 to TRBJ2-3, with TRBD1 matching 8 bases. This CDR3 region has 17 residues. Germline V CDR1 and CDR2: LGHNA, YSLEER. With 0 bases clipped from V and 5 bases from J, the junction kept 10 bases outside the gene matches. The CDR3 loop reads CASSQEQGRGLGDTQYF. The CDR3 coding sequence is TGCGCCAGCAGCCAAGAACAGGGCAGGGGGCTTGGAGATACGCAGTATTTT.

DNA for the CDR3: TGTGCCAGCAGCCGATCAGACAGGGGTGACGGGGAGCTGTTTTTT. This translates into CASSRSDRGDGELFF. The chain links TRBV4-2 to TRBJ2-2; TRBD1 agrees at 8 bases. In germline, CDR1 is LGHNA, CDR2 YNFKEQ. The CDR3 sequence is 15 residues long. The trim removed 4 bases at V and 7 bases at J, leaving 8 bases unmatched.

This chain uses TRBV29-1 with TRBJ2-7; 9 nucleotides agree with TRBD1. Germline V gene lookup returns CDR1 SQVTM and CDR2 ANQGSEA. The CDR3 has 13 amino acids. Trimming removed 7 bases from V and 3 bases from J; junction bases left unmatched: 7. CDR3 coding DNA: TGCAGCGCCACACCGACAGGGGGCTACGAGCAGTACTTC. Translating it yields CSATPTGGYEQYF.

This clonotype showed up just a few times. The genes are TRBV28 and TRBJ1-6, with D maybe TRBD1 (6 bases). This CDR3 comprises 13 residues. CDR1 and CDR2 (germline): MDHEN, SYDVKM. V lost 11 bases and J lost 10, with 18 bases in between. The CDR3 DNA reads as TGTGCCGCCAAGGGCGGGGGCAACTCACCCCTCCACTTT. Its protein is CAAKGGGNSPLHF.

V is TRBV7-9 and J is TRBJ2-7; D is possibly TRBD2 (6 bases). The V end was cut by 1 base, the J end by 3 bases, with 10 bases between. CDR3 size: 14 residues. CDR1 SEHNR and CDR2 FQNEAQ come from the germline V gene (reference sequence). The CDR3 reads CASSLEEGLYEQYF. The CDR3 DNA sequence: TGTGCCAGCAGCTTAGAGGAGGGCCTCTACGAGCAGTACTTC.

In regard to this clonotype: The germline gene is not matched at one end of the junction; a read error may be the cause. The chain is built from TRBV18 and TRBJ2-1; 8 nucleotides match TRBD1. The CDR3 length is 17 residues. Germline CDR1 is KGHSH and CDR2 is LQKENI. CDR3 bases: TGTGCCAGCTCACCACAGGCAGGGGGCAGCTCCTACAATGGGCAGTTCTTC. This codes for CASSPQAGGSSYNGQFF.

The gene calls are TRBV19 and TRBJ1-2, with D uncertain. This CDR3 comprises 13 residues. CDR1 LNHDA and CDR2 SQIVND come from the germline V gene (reference sequence). Trimming took off 5 bases at V and 2 bases at J, with 9 bases between the two ends. The CDR3 DNA is TGTGCCAGTAGTGAAGACGGGAACTATGGCTACACCTTC. Its protein is CASSEDGNYGYTF.

Turning to this clonotype: It is unclear where the CDR3 begins or ends on the DNA, so no DNA is shown, and the CDR3 is as TCRdb lists it. V and J are TRBV7-9 and TRBJ2-5; the table's D call of TRBD1 was not tested on the DNA. The CDR3 length is 14 residues, termini included. CDR1 SEHNR and CDR2 FQNEAQ come from the germline V gene (reference sequence). CDR3 region: CASSAGGAILAQYF.

The chain links TRBV4-1 to TRBJ1-6; the D is unclear. The length of the CDR3 is 17 residues. V was clipped by 0 bases and J by 0 bases, with 9 bases between them. The germline gives CDR1 MGHRA, CDR2 YSYEKL. This CDR3 is CASSQDPWSSYNSPLHF. CDR3 nucleotides: TGCGCCAGCAGCCAAGATCCGTGGAGCTCCTATAATTCACCCCTCCACTTT.

The J gene is TRBJ2-3, the V gene TRBV7-9; D might be TRBD1 (5 bases). Germline CDR1 SEHNR, CDR2 FQNEAQ (reference sequence). This CDR3 is built from 17 residues. The V gene lost 1 base and the J gene lost 1 base, with 15 bases spanning the gap. CDR3 protein: CASSLVGVGVGTDTQYF. CDR3 nucleotides: TGTGCCAGCAGCTTAGTAGGCGTAGGGGTTGGCACAGATACGCAGTATTTT.

J is TRBJ1-2 and V is TRBV5-6, with TRBD1 matching 9 bases. V gave up 2 bases and J gave up 7 bases; unmatched junction bases: 9. This CDR3 has 15 residues. Germline-derived CDR1 and CDR2 are SGHDT and YYEEEE. The DNA of the CDR3 is TGTGCCAGCAGCTTTGTCACAGGGGGCGCAGGTGGCTACACCTTC. Translation: CASSFVTGGAGGYTF.